Presented here are 23 T cell receptor beta chains from one specimen sequenced in a study of blood T cell repertoires in COVID-19. TCRdb's table, derived via immunoSEQ multiplex PCR, lists solely in-frame clones and lacks some. The table records some 150,000 clones, roughly 85% of them present only once. The sample consisted of peripheral blood. These receptor sequences come from a woman in her sixties or seventies with COVID-19, enrolled during active disease.

CDR3 DNA sequence: TGTGCCAGCAGCGTAGAGCCCGAGGGGGATGGCTACACCTTC. Amino acids: CASSVEPEGDGYTF. The chain employs TRBV9 and TRBJ1-2; the D gene is possibly TRBD1 (6 bases). In germline, CDR1 is SGDLS, CDR2 YYNGEE. CDR3 size: 14 residues. Trimming took 0 bases from V and 6 from J, leaving 12 bases between them.

V is TRBV6-6 and J is TRBJ2-5; possibly TRBD1 for D (5 bases). Trimming removed 10 bases at V and 1 base at J, with 13 bases between. From germline, CDR1 is MNHNY and CDR2 SVGAGI (reference sequence). The length of the CDR3 is 13 residues. CDR3 amino acids: CATQAPTQETQYF. The CDR3 nucleotides are TGTGCCACACAGGCCCCTACCCAAGAGACCCAGTACTTC.

The chain joins TRBV2 to TRBJ2-1; TRBD2 agrees at 10 bases. From germline, CDR1 is SNHLY and CDR2 FYNNEI. Trimming took 7 bases from V and 2 from J; bases not matched to a gene: 5. The CDR3 has 15 residues. This chain's CDR3 is CASKRSGGAYNEQFF. The CDR3 DNA reads as TGTGCCAGCAAACGGAGCGGGGGGGCCTACAATGAGCAGTTCTTC.

The rearrangement links TRBV6-6 to TRBJ2-7, with TRBD1 identical over 7 bases. Germline-derived CDR1 and CDR2 are MNHNY and SVGAGI (reference sequence). V lost 2 bases to trimming and J lost 2 bases; unmatched junction nucleotides: 3. This CDR3 is built from 14 residues. CDR3 DNA sequence: TGTGCCAGCAGTTACCCGGGGACAGCCTACGAGCAGTACTTC. Its protein is CASSYPGTAYEQYF.

This sequence joins TRBV27 and TRBJ2-1, with D possibly matching TRBD2 (6 bases). V lost 2 bases and J lost 3, with 14 bases in between. The CDR3 totals 16 residues. The V gene's germline CDR1 is MNHEY and CDR2 SMNVEV (reference sequence). The CDR3 is CASSLGRGQLYNEQFF. CDR3 in DNA: TGTGCCAGCAGTTTAGGGCGGGGTCAGCTCTACAATGAGCAGTTCTTC.

There are a few counts of this clone. This rearrangement joins TRBV18 to TRBJ1-1, with D possibly TRBD1 on 5 matching bases. The CDR3 consists of 14 residues. Trimming left V 3 bases short and J 1 base short, with 9 bases between. From germline, CDR1 is KGHSH and CDR2 LQKENI. The CDR3 region is CASSPSTENTEAFF. The CDR3 DNA sequence: TGTGCCAGCTCACCCTCGACAGAGAACACTGAAGCTTTCTTT. Combining the CDR3 with reference TRBV18 and TRBJ1-1 gives the whole variable domain NAGVMQNPRHLVRRRGQEARLRCSPMKGHSHVYWYRQLPEEGLKFMVYLQKENIIDESGMPKERFSAEFPKEGPSILRIQQVVRGDSAAYFCASSPSTENTEAFFGQGTRLTVV.

V and J are TRBV12-3 or TRBV12-4 and TRBJ1-2; possibly TRBD1 for D (5 bases). The CDR3 loop spans 13 amino acids. V lost 1 base and J 7 bases, leaving 10 bases between the germline ends. CDR3 sequence (DNA): TGTGCCAGCAGTTTAGAGCGGGGGGGTGGCTACACCTTC. As protein: CASSLERGGGYTF.

This rearrangement joins TRBV2 to TRBJ2-3, with 11 bases fitting TRBD2. The germline V gene encodes CDR1 SNHLY and CDR2 FYNNEI. V lost 3 bases to trimming and J lost 5 bases; unmatched junction nucleotides: 10. There are 17 residues in the CDR3. CDR3 in DNA: TGTGCCAGCAGTGATGTAGCGGGGGGGCCTAGTAGAGATACGCAGTATTTT. Translating it yields CASSDVAGGPSRDTQYF.

The rearrangement links TRBV4-1 to TRBJ2-7; a weak D match, TRBD2 (6 bases). The V end was cut by 2 bases, the J end by 1 base, with 12 bases between. The V gene's germline CDR1 is MGHRA and CDR2 YSYEKL. This CDR3 has 15 residues. For the CDR3, the DNA is TGCGCCAGCAGCCAAACGATGACTAGGTCCTACGAGCAGTACTTC. The encoded protein is CASSQTMTRSYEQYF.

The chain combines TRBV27 with TRBJ2-2; possible D gene TRBD2, 5 bases. Trimming took 3 bases from V and 3 from J, leaving 8 bases between them. CDR1 MNHEY and CDR2 SMNVEV come from the germline V gene (reference sequence). CDR3 length equals 14 residues. The DNA of the CDR3 is TGTGCCAGCAGTTTCAACGGGGACACCGGGGAGCTGTTTTTT. This codes for CASSFNGDTGELFF.

The rearrangement joins TRBV4-1 to TRBJ2-1, with 12 bases identical to TRBD2. This CDR3 is built from 18 residues. Trimming cost V 1 base and J 7 bases; bases outside gene matches: 11. The germline gives CDR1 MGHRA, CDR2 YSYEKL. The CDR3 sequence is CASSQAHETSGGYNEQFF. Here the CDR3 DNA reads TGCGCCAGCAGCCAAGCCCATGAGACTAGCGGGGGTTATAATGAGCAGTTCTTC.

About this clone itself: One end of the junction fails to match germline, which may point to a read error. The chain couples TRBV24-1 to TRBJ1-2; D might be TRBD1 (6 bases). CDR1 and CDR2 (germline): KGHDR, SFDVKD. There are 14 residues in the CDR3. For the CDR3, the DNA is TGTGCCACCGGTGACCCTGCAGGGGCGGAAGGCTACACCTTC. Translated, it gives CATGDPAGAEGYTF.

CDR3 residues: CASSSYRSGGKSTDTQYF. As DNA, the CDR3 is TGTGCCAGCAGCTCCTATCGCTCAGGGGGGAAGAGCACAGATACGCAGTATTTT. V is TRBV5-5 and J is TRBJ2-3; maybe TRBD1 (7 bases). The germline CDR1 and CDR2 sequences are SGHKS and YYEKEE (reference sequence). CDR3 size: 18 residues. Trimming removed 3 bases at V and 0 bases at J, with 20 bases between.

This chain joins TRBV27 and TRBJ1-4, with D perhaps matching TRBD1 (5 bases). The CDR3 loop spans 14 amino acids. V was shortened by 5 bases and J by 0 bases, with 7 bases between the two germline ends. The germline V gene encodes CDR1 MNHEY and CDR2 SMNVEV (reference sequence). In DNA form, the CDR3 reads TGTGCCAGCAGTCTGACAGCAACTAATGAAAAACTGTTTTTT. Translated, it gives CASSLTATNEKLFF.

The rearrangement uses TRBV9 and TRBJ1-3, with D possibly being TRBD1 (5 bases). CDR1 is SGDLS, CDR2 YYNGEE, per germline. This CDR3 has 15 amino acids. The V gene lost 4 bases and the J gene lost 2 bases, with 13 bases spanning the gap. Here the CDR3 reads CASSSGAHPGNTIYF. The CDR3 DNA reads TGTGCCAGCAGCAGTGGGGCTCATCCTGGAAACACCATATATTTT.

This chain joins TRBV29-1 and TRBJ2-7; D possibly corresponds to TRBD2 (5 bases). The CDR3 consists of 15 residues. Trimming shortened V by 5 bases and J by 1 base, and 18 bases separated the two germline ends. Germline V gene data show CDR1 as SQVTM and CDR2 as ANQGSEA. The CDR3, as DNA: TGCAGCGTTTTCGGGTGGGAGCTAGGATCCTACGAGCAGTACTTC. Translated: CSVFGWELGSYEQYF.

This clone was seen more than once but under ten times. The chain employs TRBV19 and TRBJ1-1; maybe TRBD1 (5 bases). V shed 6 bases and J shed 1 base, with 12 bases lying between them. CDR3 length: 14 residues. CDR1 and CDR2 (germline): LNHDA, SQIVND (reference sequence). The CDR3 is CASRRGGSNTEAFF. CDR3 DNA sequence: TGTGCCAGTAGGAGGGGAGGGTCGAACACTGAAGCTTTCTTT.

The gene calls are TRBV11-2 and TRBJ2-3; 10 bases map to TRBD2. CDR1 and CDR2 from the germline V gene are SGHAT and FQNNGV. This CDR3 has 16 amino acids. The trim removed 1 base at V and 2 bases at J, leaving 3 bases unmatched. The CDR3 DNA is TGTGCCAGCAGCTTAGTCACTAGCGGGGCCACAGATACGCAGTATTTT. This codes for CASSLVTSGATDTQYF.

V usage is TRBV11-2 and J usage is TRBJ1-4; D gene uncertain. CDR1 and CDR2 from the germline V gene are SGHAT and FQNNGV. V was clipped by 2 bases and J by 1 base, with 5 bases between them. This CDR3 spans 14 amino acids. The CDR3 DNA follows: TGTGCCAGCAGCTTAAGTAGAACTAATGAAAAACTGTTTTTT. It is translated as CASSLSRTNEKLFF. Looking up the rest from reference TRBV11-2 and TRBJ1-4 gives the full variable domain: EAGVAQSPRYKIIEKRQSVAFWCNPISGHATLYWYQQILGQGPKLLIQFQNNGVVDDSQLPKDRFSAERLKGVDSTLKIQPAKLEDSAVYLCASSLSRTNEKLFFGSGTQLSVL.

This chain connects TRBV18 to TRBJ2-7; possibly TRBD1 for D (7 bases). V gave up 4 bases and J gave up 2 bases, with 12 bases separating them. Germline V gene lookup returns CDR1 KGHSH and CDR2 LQKENI. The CDR3 spans 14 residues. The CDR3 spells CASSRGTVAYEQYF. The DNA of the CDR3 is TGTGCCAGCTCACGCGGGACAGTAGCCTACGAGCAGTACTTC. Full variable domain (outside the CDR3, taken from reference TRBV18 and TRBJ2-7): NAGVMQNPRHLVRRRGQEARLRCSPMKGHSHVYWYRQLPEEGLKFMVYLQKENIIDESGMPKERFSAEFPKEGPSILRIQQVVRGDSAAYFCASSRGTVAYEQYFGPGTRLTVT.

This rearrangement joins TRBV12-5 to TRBJ1-1, with 11 bases lining up with TRBD1. This CDR3 is 17 amino acids long. The ends lost 6 bases at V and 0 bases at J; junction bases unmatched: 9. Germline V gives CDR1 LGHNT, CDR2 FRNRAP. The CDR3 is CASGPTDRGLMNTEAFF. DNA of the CDR3: TGTGCTAGTGGCCCCACGGACAGGGGGCTCATGAACACTGAAGCTTTCTTT.

The chain carries TRBV7-8 and TRBJ2-1, with no clear D. V was shortened by 7 bases and J by 0 bases, with 10 bases between the two germline ends. Germline assignment: CDR1 SGHVS and CDR2 FQNEAQ. The CDR3 totals 14 residues. The CDR3 nucleotides are TGTGCCAGCACCCTATCTGACTCCTACAATGAGCAGTTCTTC. Residues: CASTLSDSYNEQFF.

This chain connects TRBV3-1 (or the pseudogene TRBV3-2) to TRBJ2-6; 8 bases match TRBD1. Germline-derived CDR1 and CDR2 are LGHDT and YNNKEL (reference sequence). Trimming at V came to 0 bases and at J to 1 base, leaving 8 bases not matched to a gene. CDR3 length: 19 residues. The CDR3 sequence: CASSQEGTGGASGANVLTF. CDR3 bases: TGTGCCAGCAGCCAAGAAGGTACAGGGGGTGCTTCTGGGGCCAACGTCCTGACTTTC.